These T cell receptor beta chains were read from a single sample in a study of blood T cell repertoires in COVID-19. TCRdb's table, derived via immunoSEQ multiplex PCR, lists solely in-frame clones and lacks some. The sample consists of over 400,000 clones, 75% to 90% of them appearing once. The sequenced material came from peripheral blood. All receptors derive from a woman in her twenties or thirties with active or convalescent COVID-19. CDR3s include the opening cysteine and the closing phenylalanine or tryptophan. The D gene is left open where the match is weak. The size of a clone is reported for some rows only, either as once, few or many, or as a class for expanded clones.

16 - TRBJ1-5 - TRBV7-5 TGTGTCAGAAGCTTAGTCCCCCGACAGGGATATCAGCCCCAGCATTTT CVRSLVPRQGYQPQHF
8 - TRBJ1-6 - TRBV27 TGTGCCAGCAGTCCCCCTCCCTTT CASSPPPF
13 - TRBJ1-2 - TRBV7-8 TGTGCCAGCAGCGTACAGGAGAACTATGGCTACACCTTC CASSVQENYGYTF
14 TRBD2 TRBJ2-5 - TRBV29-1 TGCAGCGTTGGTGGGACTAGCGGGGTCGGGGCCCAGTACTTC CSVGGTSGVGAQYF
14 TRBD1 TRBJ2-7 - TRBV10-2 TGCGCCAGCAGGGCACCGGGACAGGTCACCGAGCAGTACTTC CASRAPGQVTEQYF
14 - TRBJ1-4 - TRBV27 TGTGCCAGCAGTTTAGGGGGGGGGCATGAAAAACTGTTTTTT CASSLGGGHEKLFF
12 - TRBJ2-7 once TRBV3-1/TRBV3-2 TGTGCCAGCAGAGCCGCCTCCTACGAGCAGTACTTC CASRAASYEQYF
17 - TRBJ1-5 - TRBV30 TGTGCCTGGAGTGTGTATAGGGACCGGGAGTGGAATCAGCCCCAGCATTTT CAWSVYRDREWNQPQHF
15 - TRBJ1-1 - TRBV6-5 TGTGCCAGCAGCCTACTACCGGGGGAAAACGATGAAGCTTTCTTT CASSLLPGENDEAFF
14 - TRBJ1-1 - TRBV5-1 TGCGCCAGCAGCTTATGGGGGCGGAACACTGAAGCTTTCTTT CASSLWGRNTEAFF
17 TRBD1 TRBJ1-4 - TRBV15 TGTGCCACCAGCAGTGGGGGCAGGGGGGATTTCGGTGAAAAACTGTTTTTT CATSSGGRGDFGEKLFF
14 - TRBJ2-7 - TRBV6-5 TGTGCCAGCAGTTTGATTGGCGGGACCTACGAGCAGTACTTC CASSLIGGTYEQYF
14 - TRBJ2-1 - TRBV5-1 TGCGCCAGCAGGGGGCCATTGGATTACAATGAGCAGTTCTTC CASRGPLDYNEQFF
16 TRBD2 TRBJ2-5 - TRBV7-9 TGTGCCAGCAGCTTAGCGGTGCTAGCGGGAGGGGAGACCCAGTACTTC CASSLAVLAGGETQYF
15 TRBD1 TRBJ1-2 - TRBV6-5 TGTGCCAGCAGACCACGGACAGGGGATAGCTATGGCTACACCTTC CASRPRTGDSYGYTF
11 - TRBJ1-1 - TRBV6-6 TGTGCCAGCAGTTATCGGGGGGGAGCTTTCTTT CASSYRGGAFF
14 TRBD2 TRBJ2-1 - TRBV6-6 TGTGCCAGCAGCCTCGGACTAGCGGCCAATGAGCAGTTCTTC CASSLGLAANEQFF
14 - TRBJ1-1 - TRBV3-1/TRBV3-2 TGTGCCAGCAGCCCCACCGTTGGGGGGGTGAGGGCTTTCTTT CASSPTVGGVRAFF
15 TRBD1 TRBJ1-5 - TRBV4-1 TGCGCCAGCAGCCATATACAGGGGGGCAGTCAGCCCCAGCATTTT CASSHIQGGSQPQHF
17 TRBD2 TRBJ2-7 - TRBV27 TGTGCCAGCAGTTTAATGGTAGCGGGGGGCCTATCCTACGAGCAGTACTTC CASSLMVAGGLSYEQYF
13 - TRBJ1-5 - TRBV10-3 TGTGCCATCACCCCAGGGGACCGTCAGCCCCAGCATTTT CAITPGDRQPQHF
17 - TRBJ1-3 - TRBV19 TGTGCCAGTAGTGACCCGGGACACCCAAACTCTGGAAACACCATATATTTT CASSDPGHPNSGNTIYF
12 TRBD2 TRBJ2-7 - TRBV30 TGTGCCTGGTCCGGGGGGGCCTACGAGCAGTACTTC CAWSGGAYEQYF
15 - TRBJ1-2 - TRBV10-1 TGCGCCAGCAGTGAGCGTCGGGGTGAAGTCGGTGGCTACACCTTC CASSERRGEVGGYTF
15 TRBD1 TRBJ2-2 - TRBV5-5 TGTGCCAGCAGGTTGAGTATGGGGACAGCCGGGGAGCTGTTTTTT CASRLSMGTAGELFF
16 TRBD1 TRBJ1-2 few TRBV6-1 TGTGCCAGCAGTGACGACAGGGCAACAAATAACTATGGCTACACCTTC CASSDDRATNNYGYTF
13 - TRBJ2-5 - TRBV9 TGTGCCAGCAGCGAGTCTCGGGGAGAGACCCAGTACTTC CASSESRGETQYF
12 TRBD1 TRBJ2-1 - TRBV29-1 TGCAGCTCAATCCCAGGGGGCGATGAGCAGTTCTTC CSSIPGGDEQFF
13 - TRBJ1-1 - TRBV19 TGTGCCAGTACCCTGACAGGGAACACTGAAGCTTTCTTT CASTLTGNTEAFF
17 - TRBJ1-1 - TRBV2 TGTGCCAGCAGTGCGCAAGGCTCCCTTGGGGCGAACACTGAAGCTTTCTTT CASSAQGSLGANTEAFF
14 - TRBJ1-1 once TRBV21-1 TGTGCCAGCAGCCTAGGGGTTATTGGGTGGGAAGCTTTCTTT CASSLGVIGWEAFF
19 - TRBJ2-1 - TRBV21-1 TGTGCCAGCACTTCAATGACTAGCGGGAAGCCGAGCTCCTACAATGAGCAGTTCTTC CASTSMTSGKPSSYNEQFF
18 - TRBJ1-1 many TRBV4-1 TGCGCCAGCAGCCACAGCACCCTCAGGGGAAGTAGGAACACTGAAGCTTTCTTT CASSHSTLRGSRNTEAFF
15 - TRBJ1-1 - TRBV30 TGTGCCTATGCGGAGGACAGCCCCGCCTACACTGAAGCTTTCTTT CAYAEDSPAYTEAFF
14 TRBD1 TRBJ1-2 - TRBV27 TGTGCCAGCAGCCCCAAACCAGGGGGCTATGGCTACACCTTC CASSPKPGGYGYTF
14 - TRBJ2-7 - TRBV5-4 TGTGCCAGCAGCTTGCAGTCAGGGCCCTACGAGCAGTACTTC CASSLQSGPYEQYF
11 - TRBJ2-7 few TRBV29-1 TGCAGCGTCGGAGGGCCCTACGAGCAGTACTTC CSVGGPYEQYF
16 - TRBJ1-6 - TRBV19 TGTGCCAGTAGTTCTAGGCGGGACTCCAGATCTTCACCCCTCCACTTT CASSSRRDSRSSPLHF
14 - TRBJ1-1 - TRBV5-1 TGCGCCAGCTCCTTTCGGGAACCGGCCACTGAAGCTTTCTTT CASSFREPATEAFF
17 TRBD2 TRBJ2-1 few TRBV28 TGTGCCAGCAATGGTCCCCCAACTAGCGGGGGACCGAATGAGCAGTTCTTC CASNGPPTSGGPNEQFF
16 TRBD2 TRBJ2-3 - TRBV4-1 TGCGCCAGCAGCCAAGCGACTAGCAGGAGCACAGATACGCAGTATTTT CASSQATSRSTDTQYF
13 TRBD1 TRBJ1-1 - TRBV19 TGTGCCAGTAGCCGGGACAGGGGAACTGAAGCTTTCTTT CASSRDRGTEAFF
14 - TRBJ2-7 once TRBV7-9 TGTGCCAGCAGCTCAACCGGGACACCGTACGAGCAGTACTTC CASSSTGTPYEQYF
13 - TRBJ2-7 - TRBV6-5 TGTGCCAGCAGTTTGGGCAGAACCTACGAGCAGTACTTC CASSLGRTYEQYF
17 TRBD2 TRBJ2-7 - TRBV5-1 TGCGCCAGCAGCTTACAGGGCCCGGGAGCGGGAGGTGGGGAGCAGTACTTC CASSLQGPGAGGGEQYF
15 TRBD2 TRBJ2-3 - TRBV10-2 TGCGCCAGCAGCGTACCGGGACTAAACACAGATACGCAGTATTTT CASSVPGLNTDTQYF
13 - TRBJ1-1 - TRBV10-3 TGTGCCATCAGAAGAGAGAGTAACACTGAAGCTTTCTTT CAIRRESNTEAFF
13 - TRBJ2-1 - TRBV19 TGTGCCAGTAGTCCCCAGGGTGGGGGAGGGCAGTTCTTC CASSPQGGGGQFF
15 TRBD1 TRBJ1-5 - TRBV7-2 TGTGCCAGCAGCTTAGGGACAGGGCCGAATCAGCCCCAGCATTTT CASSLGTGPNQPQHF
17 - TRBJ1-2 - TRBV11-2 TGTGCCAGCAGCCGCACAACGGGGAGAGGCACCAGCTCTGGCTACACCTTC CASSRTTGRGTSSGYTF
12 - TRBJ1-2 few TRBV10-3 TGTGCCATCAGTTGGGACACGGATGGCTACACCTTC CAISWDTDGYTF
15 - TRBJ2-3 - TRBV6-5 TGTGCCAGCAGTTACTCGATGGGGGGGCCAGATACGCAGTATTTT CASSYSMGGPDTQYF
14 - TRBJ1-5 - TRBV2 TGTGCCAGCAGCACTTCAGGGGTCGGTCAGCCCCAGCATTTT CASSTSGVGQPQHF
15 - TRBJ2-7 - TRBV6-6 TGTGCCAGCAGTCCTCTTCACGGGAGTGACTACGAGCAGTACTTC CASSPLHGSDYEQYF